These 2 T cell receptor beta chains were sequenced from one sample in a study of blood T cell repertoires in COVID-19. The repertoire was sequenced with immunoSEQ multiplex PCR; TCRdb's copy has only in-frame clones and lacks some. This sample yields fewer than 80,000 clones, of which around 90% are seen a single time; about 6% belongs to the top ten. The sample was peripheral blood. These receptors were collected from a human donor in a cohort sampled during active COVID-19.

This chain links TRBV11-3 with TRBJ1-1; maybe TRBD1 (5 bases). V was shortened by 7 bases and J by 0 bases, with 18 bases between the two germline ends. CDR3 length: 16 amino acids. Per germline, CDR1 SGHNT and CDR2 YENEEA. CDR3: CASTPLGGHLNTEAFF. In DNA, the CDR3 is TGTGCCAGCACCCCCTTAGGTGGACACTTGAACACTGAAGCTTTCTTT.

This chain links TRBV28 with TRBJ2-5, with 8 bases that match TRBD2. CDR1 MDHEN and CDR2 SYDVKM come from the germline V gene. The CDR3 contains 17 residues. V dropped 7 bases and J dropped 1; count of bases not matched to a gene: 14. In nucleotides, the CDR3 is TGTGCCAGCACCCCGGGAGGGTTGCGGGGGTTCCAAGAGACCCAGTACTTC. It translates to CASTPGGLRGFQETQYF.